This entry concerns a single TCR beta chain. The antigen is undetermined. This sample is part of a study of OX40 agonist ivuxolimab in advanced cancers. Background on the study: Treatment of patients was with ivuxolimab, an agonistic anti-OX40 (CD134) antibody. Study conclusions and caveats: Some of the lowest clonal expansion was seen in partial responders at 0.1-3.0 mg/kg. Expanded clones were, on average, more numerous among CD8+ T cells than CD4+.

The timepoints at which blood was sampled were baseline, cycle 4 day 1, and cycle 7 day 1. TCRdb's copy holds only in-frame clones and misses some; the assay was immunoSEQ multiplex PCR. The sample has about 51,000 clones, roughly 80% seen once; the top ten hold 3%. CDR3 length: 16 residues. Germline V gene lookup returns CDR1 KGHSH and CDR2 LQKENI. The germline V and J ends were trimmed by 2 bases and 0 bases, with 8 bases remaining between them. The chain recombines TRBV18 with TRBJ1-6; no reliable D call. The receptor was isolated from an adult with an advanced solid tumor such as melanoma, head and neck, liver or kidney cancer. This specimen was CD4+ or CD8+ T cells sorted from blood, taken in a trial of the OX40 agonist ivuxolimab. For the CDR3, the DNA is TGTGCCAGCTCACCAAGTAAAAGCTCCTATAATTCACCCCTCCACTTT. Translation: CASSPSKSSYNSPLHF.